The 12 T cell receptor beta chains below all came from one sample that was sequenced in a study of CD8+CD57+ T cells in acquired aplastic anemia. Investigators profiled TCR beta VDJ and CDR3 from genomic DNA template. One entry per CDR3 protein, called by TCRdb with MiXCR from the reads. The sample contains 400,000 to 600,000 distinct CDR3 sequences, about a third of which appear only once. Previously, flow cytometry had revealed CD8+CD57+ cell expansion in the patients chosen for sequencing. Specimen: sorted CD4+, CD8+, or CD8+CD57+ T cells (not recorded which) from PBMCs. These receptors originate from a human donor with aplastic anemia.

This clonotype was recorded many times. The chain has TRBV20-1 and TRBJ1-5; maybe TRBD1 (5 bases). The CDR3 is 13 amino acids. The V and J ends lost 7 bases and 11 bases respectively, with 21 bases between them. Germline lookup yields CDR1 DFQATT and CDR2 SNEGSKA (reference sequence). The CDR3 reads CSGLEDSQYSQHF. The CDR3 nucleotides read TGCAGTGGGCTTGAAGACAGCCAGTACTCCCAGCATTTT.

The chain uses TRBV7-9 and TRBJ1-1, with D hard to call. CDR1 and CDR2 from the germline V gene are SEHNR and FQNEAQ (reference sequence). The CDR3 covers 13 residues. With 5 bases removed from V and 5 bases from J, the gap between germline ends came to 12 bases. The CDR3 region is CASSRRGDTEAFF. The CDR3 DNA is TGTGCCAGCAGCCGACGTGGTGATACTGAAGCTTTCTTT.

Only a few counts were recorded for this clonotype. V is TRBV7-9 and J is TRBJ1-1; tentative D call: TRBD1 (5 bases). V dropped 3 bases and J dropped 2 bases, with 7 bases sitting between them. The germline gives CDR1 SEHNR, CDR2 FQNEAQ (reference sequence). This CDR3 spans 13 amino acids. The DNA of the CDR3 is TGTGCCAGCAGCTTGACAGATAACACTGAAGCTTTCTTT. It specifies CASSLTDNTEAFF.

For the CDR3, the DNA is TGTGCCAGCAGCCTCCGACAGGGAGCTAACACCATATATTTT. Translating gives CASSLRQGANTIYF. The rearrangement uses TRBV11-3 and TRBJ1-3; 7 nucleotides agree with TRBD1. CDR1 and CDR2 (germline): SGHNT, YENEEA. This CDR3 is built from 14 residues. V lost 5 bases to trimming and J lost 7 bases; unmatched junction nucleotides: 8.

This clonotype was counted only a few times. This clone may be a read error of a much larger clone one base away. The rearrangement uses TRBV7-2 and TRBJ1-2; D unclear. CDR1 is SGHTA, CDR2 FQGNSA, per germline. The V end lost 6 bases, the J end lost 4 bases, and 12 bases lay between the germline ends. The CDR3 sequence is 13 residues long. In DNA form, the CDR3 reads TGTGCCAGCAGAAAAGAGACGGCCTATGGCTACACCTTC. This sequence encodes CASRKETAYGYTF.

There are many counts of this clonotype. The chain has TRBV20-1 and TRBJ1-3, with no clear D. The CDR3 consists of 14 residues. The germline V and J ends were trimmed by 3 bases and 0 bases, with 9 bases remaining between them. CDR1 is DFQATT and CDR2 is SNEGSKA in the germline V gene (reference sequence). The CDR3 nucleotides are TGCAGTGCTAGCGCCGGCCCCTCTGGAAACACCATATATTTT. It encodes CSASAGPSGNTIYF.

The CDR3 is CASSQDPPSYNSPLHF. The CDR3 bases are TGTGCCAGCAGCCAAGATCCCCCCTCGTATAATTCACCCCTCCACTTT. The rearrangement joins TRBV3-1 to TRBJ1-6; no clear D. In germline, CDR1 is LGHDT, CDR2 YNNKEL (reference sequence). The ends were cut back, 0 bases at V and 4 bases at J, with 10 bases in the middle. There are 16 residues in the CDR3.

This clonotype was detected many times. This chain links TRBV19 with TRBJ1-3; TRBD1 is a possible D gene (6 bases). The CDR3 runs to 15 residues. Between the trimmed V and J ends, which lost 3 bases and 2 bases, there was a span of 11 bases. In germline, CDR1 is LNHDA, CDR2 SQIVND (reference sequence). The chain's CDR3 is CASSILGGTGNTIYF. The CDR3, as DNA: TGTGCCAGTAGTATCCTTGGGGGCACTGGAAACACCATATATTTT. The whole variable domain, filled in from reference TRBV19 and TRBJ1-3, reads DGGITQSPKYLFRKEGQNVTLSCEQNLNHDAMYWYRQDPGQGLRLIYYSQIVNDFQKGDIAEGYSVSREKKESFPLTVTSAQKNPTAFYLCASSILGGTGNTIYFGEGSWLTVV.

This clonotype was counted only a few times. This chain uses TRBV20-1 with TRBJ2-3; weak D call: TRBD1 (6 bases). The CDR3 contains 14 residues. Trimming stripped 1 base from V and 3 bases from J, with 11 bases between. Per germline, CDR1 DFQATT and CDR2 SNEGSKA (reference sequence). The CDR3 sequence: CSARGDRRTDTQYF. CDR3 nucleotides: TGCAGTGCTAGAGGAGACAGGAGAACAGATACGCAGTATTTT.

This clonotype was recorded a few times. This may be a read error, as it is one base from a much larger clone. The V and J genes are TRBV4-2 and TRBJ1-2; D unclear. The CDR3 runs to 12 residues. Germline V gene sequence: CDR1 LGHNA, CDR2 YNFKEQ. In nucleotides, the CDR3 is TGTGTCAGCAGCGAAGGGCTCTATGGCTACACCTTC. Translation gives CVSSEGLYGYTF.

This clonotype was counted a single time. The rearrangement uses TRBV12-3 or TRBV12-4 and TRBJ2-3; D call uncertain. The CDR3 is 13 amino acids. Between the trimmed V and J ends, which lost 7 bases and 3 bases, there was a span of 11 bases. The CDR3 nucleotides read TGTGCCAGCATGCTGGATGGGACAGATACGCAGTATTTT. This translates into CASMLDGTDTQYF.

The chain combines TRBV5-1 with TRBJ2-7; 16 nucleotides match TRBD2. The junction had 8 bases not matched to a gene; V was cut back by 0 bases and J by 5 bases. Germline values: CDR1 SGHRS, CDR2 YFSETQ. The length of the CDR3 is 18 residues. The CDR3 nucleotides read TGCGCCAGCAGCTTGGCGCAGGGACTAGCGGGAGGGAGCGACGAGCAGTACTTC. It encodes CASSLAQGLAGGSDEQYF.